This section outlines one T cell receptor (beta chain) sequence together with its context. CDR1 and CDR2 (germline): MNHEY, SVGAGI. There are 15 residues in the CDR3. V was cut by 7 bases and J by 2 bases, with 18 bases left in between. The data are from a study of CD8 T cells in Susac syndrome. RNA in amounts of about 0.5 to 1 ug was reverse transcribed with random hexamers. Via MiXCR, TCRdb re-called the immunoSEQ multiplex PCR reads, giving one row per CDR3 protein. The repertoire has a few hundred thousand distinct CDR3 sequences, 92% of them found once; the top ten carry approximately 0.13%. The clonotype comes from a human donor with multiple sclerosis. The chain carries TRBV6-5 and TRBJ2-7, with a weak D call TRBD2 (7 bases). Sequenced sample: CD8+ T cells from PBMCs. For the CDR3, the DNA is TGTGCCAGCACCCAAGGGGGGGGGCTGACCTACGAGCAGTACTTC. Protein: CASTQGGGLTYEQYF.